Presented here are 24 T cell receptor beta chains from one specimen sequenced in a study of blood T cell repertoires in COVID-19. Clones were read by immunoSEQ multiplex PCR, and TCRdb kept only the in-frame ones, dropping some. The profile shows hundreds of thousands of clones, around four fifths of them singletons. The specimen sequenced was peripheral blood. These receptors came from a woman aged 45-65 years with active or convalescent COVID-19.

J is TRBJ2-2 and V is TRBV28; no clear D. CDR1 is MDHEN, CDR2 SYDVKM, per germline. V was shortened by 3 bases and J by 10 bases, with 24 bases between the two germline ends. This CDR3 comprises 17 residues. The CDR3 DNA is TGTGCCAGCAGTTTGCGGATCCGGCGAGGATCCCCGCCGGAGCTGTTTTTT. Translated: CASSLRIRRGSPPELFF.

The V gene is TRBV7-2, the J gene TRBJ1-5; D remains ambiguous. The V end was cut by 3 bases, the J end by 6 bases, with 9 bases between. The CDR3 extends over 13 amino acids. CDR1 and CDR2 (germline): SGHTA, FQGNSA. The CDR3 coding sequence is TGTGCCAGCAGCTTGTTAGAGGGTCAGCCCCAGCATTTT. Its translation: CASSLLEGQPQHF.

Details on this clone: Other DNA sequences of this sample code for an identical CDR3. This chain joins TRBV2 and TRBJ2-1; 8 bases fit TRBD2. The CDR3 spans 13 residues. The V and J ends lost 6 bases and 3 bases, in that order; junction bases with no gene match: 1. Germline V gene data show CDR1 as SNHLY and CDR2 as FYNNEI. The DNA for the CDR3 is TGTGCCAGCAGGCTAGCGGGCTACAATGAGCAGTTCTTC. Translation: CASRLAGYNEQFF.

The gene calls are TRBV6-5 and TRBJ2-7; 9 nucleotides align to TRBD1. CDR3 size: 14 residues. Germline V lookup: CDR1 MNHEY, CDR2 SVGAGI. V dropped 0 bases and J dropped 6; count of bases not matched to a gene: 3. CDR3 DNA sequence: TGTGCCAGCAGTTACTCGACAGGGGGGTCCGAGCAGTACTTC. Translation gives CASSYSTGGSEQYF.

This chain uses TRBV14 with TRBJ1-2; D ambiguous. The CDR3 spans 12 residues. Trimming cost V 0 bases and J 5 bases, with 4 bases left between them. CDR1 and CDR2 from the germline V gene are SGHDN and FVKESK. CDR3 in amino acids: CASSQDLYGYTF. The CDR3 region has the DNA TGTGCCAGCAGCCAAGATCTATATGGCTACACCTTC.

Only a few counts were recorded for this clone. This chain connects TRBV27 to TRBJ2-3; TRBD1 agrees at 7 bases. V dropped 2 bases and J dropped 4; count of bases not matched to a gene: 9. Germline V gene lookup returns CDR1 MNHEY and CDR2 SMNVEV (reference sequence). The length of the CDR3 is 16 residues. The CDR3 DNA is TGTGCCAGCAGTTTAGTAAACAGGGGAGCCTCAGATACGCAGTATTTT. It encodes CASSLVNRGASDTQYF.

The V gene is TRBV7-9, the J gene TRBJ2-2, with D hard to call. Germline loops: CDR1 SEHNR, CDR2 FQNEAQ (reference sequence). This CDR3 is built from 12 residues. The V and J ends lost 5 bases and 6 bases respectively, with 7 bases between them. This CDR3 is CASSQPAGELFF. DNA for the CDR3: TGTGCCAGCAGCCAACCGGCCGGGGAGCTGTTTTTT.

This clone was detected many times. The genes are TRBV5-1 and TRBJ1-1; perhaps TRBD1 as D (6 bases). V was cut by 2 bases and J by 6 bases, with 14 bases left in between. The CDR3 contains 14 residues. Germline V gene data show CDR1 as SGHRS and CDR2 as YFSETQ. Written as DNA, the CDR3 is TGCGCCAGCAGCTTCTCAGGGGAACGGGCTGAAGCTTTCTTT. It is translated as CASSFSGERAEAFF. The variable domain in full, completed from reference TRBV5-1 and TRBJ1-1, reads KAGVTQTPRYLIKTRGQQVTLSCSPISGHRSVSWYQQTPGQGLQFLFEYFSETQRNKGNFPGRFSGRQFSNSRSEMNVSTLELGDSALYLCASSFSGERAEAFFGQGTRLTVV.

The V gene is TRBV6-5, the J gene TRBJ1-5; D gene unclear. CDR3 size: 15 residues. Germline CDR1 MNHEY, CDR2 SVGAGI. V was trimmed by 6 bases and J by 5 bases, leaving 17 bases between them. The CDR3 spells CASSLGLRSDQPQHF. For the CDR3, the DNA is TGTGCCAGCAGCCTGGGTCTACGAAGCGATCAGCCCCAGCATTTT.

This clone has a single count. The chain is built from TRBV11-3 and TRBJ1-1; the D gene is possibly TRBD1 (5 bases). The CDR3 spans 10 residues. The V end was cut by 5 bases, the J end by 11 bases, with 9 bases between. Germline lookup yields CDR1 SGHNT and CDR2 YENEEA. CDR3 in amino acids: CASSPGGAFF. The CDR3, as DNA: TGTGCCAGCAGCCCCGGGGGGGCTTTCTTT.

The chain combines TRBV19 with TRBJ1-1, with TRBD1 as a possible D gene (6 bases). The CDR3 is made up of 15 amino acids. V dropped 5 bases and J dropped 3 bases, with 16 bases sitting between them. Germline CDR1 reads LNHDA; CDR2 reads SQIVND (reference sequence). The CDR3 nucleotides read TGTGCCAGTAGTCGGGACACTGCCTGGGACACTGAAGCTTTCTTT. Protein: CASSRDTAWDTEAFF.

This chain uses TRBV4-1 with TRBJ2-7, with TRBD2 as a possible D gene (6 bases). The length of the CDR3 is 19 residues. The germline gives CDR1 MGHRA, CDR2 YSYEKL. The V end lost 4 bases, the J end lost 3 bases, and 28 bases lay between the germline ends. Here the CDR3 DNA reads TGCGCCAGCAGCCTAGGTGTCGGTAGCGGCCCCAGACCGATCTACGAGCAGTACTTC. It codes for CASSLGVGSGPRPIYEQYF.

The chain is built from TRBV11-2 and TRBJ2-3; D remains ambiguous. CDR1 and CDR2 from the germline V gene are SGHAT and FQNNGV. The CDR3 covers 15 residues. V gave up 5 bases and J gave up 3 bases, with 15 bases separating them. Here the CDR3 reads CASSVTSVSTDTQYF. CDR3 DNA: TGTGCCAGCAGCGTAACATCAGTCTCGACAGATACGCAGTATTTT.

The rearrangement uses TRBV9 and TRBJ1-6; weak D call: TRBD1 (6 bases). The germline gives CDR1 SGDLS, CDR2 YYNGEE. V shed 0 bases and J shed 12 bases, with 10 bases lying between them. This CDR3 region has 13 residues. CDR3 residues: CASSVEGRGPLHF. CDR3 DNA: TGTGCCAGCAGCGTAGAAGGCAGGGGACCCCTCCACTTT.

The V and J genes are TRBV14 and TRBJ1-2, with 9 bases fitting TRBD1. Germline V gene sequence: CDR1 SGHDN, CDR2 FVKESK. The CDR3 covers 16 residues. With V trimmed by 4 bases and J by 4 bases, 10 bases remained unmatched. This chain's CDR3 is CASSPWDRAFSYGYTF. The CDR3 DNA follows: TGTGCCAGCAGCCCGTGGGACAGGGCTTTTAGCTATGGCTACACCTTC.

This rearrangement joins TRBV5-6 to TRBJ1-1; 9 bases map to TRBD1. CDR1 is SGHDT, CDR2 YYEEEE, per germline. This CDR3 contains 15 residues. Unmatched junction bases numbered 4, after V lost 4 bases and J lost 0 bases. In DNA, the CDR3 is TGTGCCAGCAGCGCCGGGACAGGGATGAACACTGAAGCTTTCTTT. Protein: CASSAGTGMNTEAFF.

This clone was picked up a small number of times. This sequence joins TRBV19 and TRBJ1-2; 8 bases fit TRBD1. The CDR3 runs 12 residues. The V and J ends lost 8 bases and 7 bases, in that order; junction bases with no gene match: 6. Germline-derived CDR1 and CDR2 are LNHDA and SQIVND (reference sequence). The CDR3 DNA follows: TGTGCCAGTGACAGGGGAGGGGCTGGCTACACCTTC. As protein: CASDRGGAGYTF.

The chain combines TRBV6-5 with TRBJ2-7; tentatively, D is TRBD2 (6 bases). Germline V CDR1 and CDR2: MNHEY, SVGAGI. The CDR3 is made up of 12 amino acids. The V end lost 5 bases, the J end lost 7 bases, and 12 bases lay between the germline ends. The chain's CDR3 is CASSPVGGEQYF. The CDR3 DNA reads TGTGCCAGCAGTCCCGTGGGAGGAGAGCAGTACTTC.

J is TRBJ2-7 and V is TRBV5-5; 11 nucleotides match TRBD2. The CDR3 extends over 15 amino acids. Trimming cost V 2 bases and J 5 bases; bases outside gene matches: 6. CDR1 SGHKS and CDR2 YYEKEE come from the germline V gene (reference sequence). CDR3 sequence reads: CASSFQLAGVHEQYF. The DNA of the CDR3 is TGTGCCAGCAGCTTTCAACTAGCGGGAGTCCACGAGCAGTACTTC.

This sequence joins TRBV11-2 and TRBJ2-3, with 12 bases aligning to TRBD2. Trimming cost V 5 bases and J 8 bases; bases outside gene matches: 8. The CDR3 covers 15 residues. CDR1 and CDR2 (germline): SGHAT, FQNNGV. The CDR3 DNA reads as TGTGCCAGCAGCCCTAGCGGGAGGGCCCTCGGTACGCAGTATTTT. This sequence encodes CASSPSGRALGTQYF.

Here the CDR3 DNA reads TGTGCCAGCAGTTTAATAGGACAGGGGGAGACCCAGTACTTC. Its translation: CASSLIGQGETQYF. The genes are TRBV27 and TRBJ2-5, with 9 bases that match TRBD1. Per the germline V gene, CDR1 is MNHEY and CDR2 is SMNVEV (reference sequence). This CDR3 is 14 amino acids long. The V and J ends lost 2 bases and 5 bases, in that order; junction bases with no gene match: 3.

This clone was counted a single time. The rearrangement uses TRBV6-5 and TRBJ1-2; the match to TRBD1 covers 7 bases. The germline CDR1 and CDR2 sequences are MNHEY and SVGAGI. V trimming: 0 bases; J trimming: 0 bases; junction bases outside the gene matches: 4. The CDR3 runs 16 residues. CDR3 nucleotide sequence: TGTGCCAGCAGTTACTCGGGGGACAGCTCTAACTATGGCTACACCTTC. Translation: CASSYSGDSSNYGYTF.

This clone was seen more than once but under ten times. This chain uses TRBV10-1 with TRBJ2-7; 10 positions match TRBD1. Germline CDR1 and CDR2: WNHNN and SYGVQD (reference sequence). Trimming at V came to 7 bases and at J to 6 bases, leaving 6 bases not matched to a gene. CDR3 length equals 13 residues. This CDR3 reads CASKGQGGSEQYF. The CDR3 DNA reads as TGCGCCAGCAAAGGACAGGGGGGATCCGAGCAGTACTTC.

The chain couples TRBV11-1 to TRBJ2-2, with D possibly being TRBD1 (5 bases). Trimming shortened V by 7 bases and J by 5 bases, and 17 bases separated the two germline ends. Germline V gives CDR1 SGHAT, CDR2 FQDESV (reference sequence). There are 15 residues in the CDR3. The CDR3 loop reads CASTPRDFGTGELFF. CDR3 DNA: TGTGCCAGCACCCCCAGGGATTTCGGTACCGGGGAGCTGTTTTTT. The whole variable domain, remainder taken from reference TRBV11-1 and TRBJ2-2, is EAEVAQSPRYKITEKSQAVAFWCDPISGHATLYWYRQILGQGPELLVQFQDESVVDDSQLPKDRFSAERLKGVDSTLKIQPAELGDSAMYLCASTPRDFGTGELFFGEGSRLTVL.